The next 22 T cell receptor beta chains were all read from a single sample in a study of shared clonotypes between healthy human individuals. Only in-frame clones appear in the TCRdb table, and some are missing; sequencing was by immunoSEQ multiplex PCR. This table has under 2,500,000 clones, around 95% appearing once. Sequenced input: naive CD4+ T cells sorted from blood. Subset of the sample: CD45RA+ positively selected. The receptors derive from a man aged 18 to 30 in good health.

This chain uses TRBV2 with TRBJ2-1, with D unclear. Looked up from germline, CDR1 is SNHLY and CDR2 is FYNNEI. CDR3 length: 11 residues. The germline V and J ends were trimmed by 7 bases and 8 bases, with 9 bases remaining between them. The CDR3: CASTAIDEQFF. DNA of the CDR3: TGTGCCAGCACAGCTATAGATGAGCAGTTCTTC.

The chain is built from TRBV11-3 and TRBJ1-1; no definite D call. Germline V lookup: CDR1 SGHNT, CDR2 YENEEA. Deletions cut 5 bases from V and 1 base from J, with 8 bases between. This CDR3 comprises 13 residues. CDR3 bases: TGTGCCAGCAGCCTCACGACGAACACTGAAGCTTTCTTT. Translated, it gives CASSLTTNTEAFF.

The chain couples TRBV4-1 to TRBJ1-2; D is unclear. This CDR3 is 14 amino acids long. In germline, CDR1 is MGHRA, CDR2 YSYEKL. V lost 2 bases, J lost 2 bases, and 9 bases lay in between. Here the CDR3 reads CASSQFPRNYGYTF. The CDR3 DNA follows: TGCGCCAGCAGCCAATTTCCCAGAAACTATGGCTACACCTTC.

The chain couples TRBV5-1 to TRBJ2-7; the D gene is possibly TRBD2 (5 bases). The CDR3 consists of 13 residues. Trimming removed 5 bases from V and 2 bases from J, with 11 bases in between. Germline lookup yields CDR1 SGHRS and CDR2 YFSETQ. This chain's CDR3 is CASRRDLTYEQYF. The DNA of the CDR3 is TGCGCCAGCAGACGGGATTTAACCTACGAGCAGTACTTC. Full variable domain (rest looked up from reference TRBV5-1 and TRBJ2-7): KAGVTQTPRYLIKTRGQQVTLSCSPISGHRSVSWYQQTPGQGLQFLFEYFSETQRNKGNFPGRFSGRQFSNSRSEMNVSTLELGDSALYLCASRRDLTYEQYFGPGTRLTVT.

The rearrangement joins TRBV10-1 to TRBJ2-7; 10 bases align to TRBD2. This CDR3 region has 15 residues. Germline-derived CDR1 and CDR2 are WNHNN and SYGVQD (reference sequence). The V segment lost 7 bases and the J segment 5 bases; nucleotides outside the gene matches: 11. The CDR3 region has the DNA TGCGCCAGCAATTCAGGATCTAGCGGGAGTAACGAGCAGTACTTC. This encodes CASNSGSSGSNEQYF.

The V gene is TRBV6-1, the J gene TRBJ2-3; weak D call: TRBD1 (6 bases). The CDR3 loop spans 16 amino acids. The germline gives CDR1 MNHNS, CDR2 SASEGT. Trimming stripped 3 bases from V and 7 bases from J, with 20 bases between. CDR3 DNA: TGTGCCAGCAGTGAGTCTTGGGGGCAGGCTCGAAATACGCAGTATTTT. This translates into CASSESWGQARNTQYF.

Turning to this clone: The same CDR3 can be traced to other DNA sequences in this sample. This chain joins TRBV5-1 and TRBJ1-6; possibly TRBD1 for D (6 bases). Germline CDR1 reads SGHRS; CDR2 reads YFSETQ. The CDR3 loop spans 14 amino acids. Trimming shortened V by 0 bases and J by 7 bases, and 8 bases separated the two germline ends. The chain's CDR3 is CASSLEDRNSPLHF. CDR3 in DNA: TGCGCCAGCAGCTTGGAGGACAGAAATTCACCCCTCCACTTT. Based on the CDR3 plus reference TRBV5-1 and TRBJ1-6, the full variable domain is KAGVTQTPRYLIKTRGQQVTLSCSPISGHRSVSWYQQTPGQGLQFLFEYFSETQRNKGNFPGRFSGRQFSNSRSEMNVSTLELGDSALYLCASSLEDRNSPLHFGNGTRLTVT.

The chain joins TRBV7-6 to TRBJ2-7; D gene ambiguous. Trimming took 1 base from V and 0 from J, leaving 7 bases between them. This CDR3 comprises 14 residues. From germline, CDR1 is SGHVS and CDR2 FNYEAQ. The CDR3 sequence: CASSLELRSYEQYF. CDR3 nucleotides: TGTGCCAGCAGCTTAGAACTGCGCTCCTACGAGCAGTACTTC.

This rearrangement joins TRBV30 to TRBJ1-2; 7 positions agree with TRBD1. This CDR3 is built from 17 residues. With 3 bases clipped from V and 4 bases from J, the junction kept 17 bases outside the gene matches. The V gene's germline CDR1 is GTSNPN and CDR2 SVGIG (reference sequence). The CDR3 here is CAWSPGTVKTWGYGYTF. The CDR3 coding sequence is TGTGCCTGGAGCCCTGGGACAGTCAAAACTTGGGGCTATGGCTACACCTTC.

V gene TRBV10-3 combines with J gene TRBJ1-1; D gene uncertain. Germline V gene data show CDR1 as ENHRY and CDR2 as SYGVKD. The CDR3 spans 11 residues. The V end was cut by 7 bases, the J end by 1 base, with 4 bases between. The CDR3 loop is CAITPNTEAFF. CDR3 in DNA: TGTGCCATCACGCCGAACACTGAAGCTTTCTTT.

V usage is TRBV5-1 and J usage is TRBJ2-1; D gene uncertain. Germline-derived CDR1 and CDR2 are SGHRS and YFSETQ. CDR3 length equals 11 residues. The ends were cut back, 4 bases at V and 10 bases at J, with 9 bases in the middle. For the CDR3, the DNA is TGCGCCAGCAGCCACGATGGGGAGCAGTTCTTC. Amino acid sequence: CASSHDGEQFF.

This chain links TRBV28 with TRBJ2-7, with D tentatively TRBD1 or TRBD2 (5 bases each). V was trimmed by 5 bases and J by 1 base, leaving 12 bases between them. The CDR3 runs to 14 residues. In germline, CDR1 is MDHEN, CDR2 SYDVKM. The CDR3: CASSPTEGSYEQYF. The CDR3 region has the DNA TGTGCCAGCAGTCCGACAGAGGGGTCCTACGAGCAGTACTTC.

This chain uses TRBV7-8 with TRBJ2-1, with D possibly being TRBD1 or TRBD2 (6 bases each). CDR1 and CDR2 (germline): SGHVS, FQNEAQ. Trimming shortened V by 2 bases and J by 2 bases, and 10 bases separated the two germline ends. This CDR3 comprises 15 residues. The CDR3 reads CASSLRGGTYNEQFF. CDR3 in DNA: TGTGCCAGCAGCTTACGAGGGGGGACCTACAATGAGCAGTTCTTC.

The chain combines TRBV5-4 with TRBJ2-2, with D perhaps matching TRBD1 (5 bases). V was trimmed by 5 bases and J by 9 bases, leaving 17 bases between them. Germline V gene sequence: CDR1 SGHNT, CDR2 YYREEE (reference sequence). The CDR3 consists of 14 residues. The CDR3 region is CASSYESRERELFF. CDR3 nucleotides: TGTGCCAGCAGTTATGAATCCAGGGAACGGGAGCTGTTTTTT.

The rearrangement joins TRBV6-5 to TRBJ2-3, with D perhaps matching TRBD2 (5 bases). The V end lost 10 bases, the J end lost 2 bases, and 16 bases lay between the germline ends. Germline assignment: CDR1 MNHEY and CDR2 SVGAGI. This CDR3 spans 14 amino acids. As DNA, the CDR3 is TGTGCCACCGCGTGGGGTCGGGACACAGATACGCAGTATTTT. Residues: CATAWGRDTDTQYF.

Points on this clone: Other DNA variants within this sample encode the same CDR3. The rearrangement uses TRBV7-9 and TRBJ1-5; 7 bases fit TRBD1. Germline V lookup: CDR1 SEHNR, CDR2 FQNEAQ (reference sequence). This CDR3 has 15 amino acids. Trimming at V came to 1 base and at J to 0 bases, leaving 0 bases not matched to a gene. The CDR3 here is CASSLGDSSNQPQHF. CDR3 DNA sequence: TGTGCCAGCAGCTTAGGGGACAGTAGCAATCAGCCCCAGCATTTT.

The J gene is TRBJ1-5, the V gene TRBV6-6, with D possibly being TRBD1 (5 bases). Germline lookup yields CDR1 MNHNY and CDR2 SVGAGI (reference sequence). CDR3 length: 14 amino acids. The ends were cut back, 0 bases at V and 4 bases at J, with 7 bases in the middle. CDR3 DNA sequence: TGTGCCAGCAGTTACTCGACAGTTAATCAGCCCCAGCATTTT. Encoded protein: CASSYSTVNQPQHF.

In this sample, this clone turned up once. CDR3 residues: CASSSEGTLAKNIQYF. In nucleotides, the CDR3 is TGTGCCAGCAGCTCAGAGGGAACCCTAGCCAAAAACATTCAGTACTTC. J is TRBJ2-4 and V is TRBV7-9; the D gene is possibly TRBD2 (5 bases). Germline CDR1 and CDR2: SEHNR and FQNEAQ (reference sequence). The V and J ends lost 4 bases and 0 bases respectively, with 13 bases between them. The CDR3 extends over 16 amino acids.

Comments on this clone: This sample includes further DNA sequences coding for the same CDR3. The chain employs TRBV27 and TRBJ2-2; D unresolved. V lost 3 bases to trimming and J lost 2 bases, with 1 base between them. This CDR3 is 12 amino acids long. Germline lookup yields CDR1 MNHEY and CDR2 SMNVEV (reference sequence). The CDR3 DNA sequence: TGTGCCAGCAGTTTCAACACCGGGGAGCTGTTTTTT. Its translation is CASSFNTGELFF.

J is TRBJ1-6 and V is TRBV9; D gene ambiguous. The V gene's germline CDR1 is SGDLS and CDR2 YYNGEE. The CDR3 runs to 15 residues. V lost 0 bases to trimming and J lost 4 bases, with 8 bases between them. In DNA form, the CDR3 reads TGTGCCAGCAGCGTAGGGGGAACGTATAATTCACCCCTCCACTTT. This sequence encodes CASSVGGTYNSPLHF.

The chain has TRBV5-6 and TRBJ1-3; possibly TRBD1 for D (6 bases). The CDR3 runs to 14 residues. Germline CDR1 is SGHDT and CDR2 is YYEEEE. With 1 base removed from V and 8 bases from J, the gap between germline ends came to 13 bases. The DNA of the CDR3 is TGTGCCAGCAGCTTGATCGGGACAAGGGACACCATATATTTT. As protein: CASSLIGTRDTIYF.

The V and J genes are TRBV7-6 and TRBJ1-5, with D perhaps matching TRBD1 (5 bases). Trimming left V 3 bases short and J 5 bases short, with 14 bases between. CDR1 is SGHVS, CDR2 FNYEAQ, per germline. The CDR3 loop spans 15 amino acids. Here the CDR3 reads CASSLEGTDDQPQHF. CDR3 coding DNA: TGTGCCAGCAGCTTGGAAGGGACGGACGATCAGCCCCAGCATTTT.